This entry is about one T cell receptor beta chain. Distinct nucleotide sequences in the sample also encode this CDR3. The germline gives CDR1 SGHRS, CDR2 YFSETQ. This CDR3 is built from 15 residues. Trimming shortened V by 5 bases and J by 0 bases, and 12 bases separated the two germline ends. The repertoire was sequenced with immunoSEQ multiplex PCR; TCRdb's copy has only in-frame clones and lacks some. The repertoire holds some 60,000 clones, with 92% as singletons. The data derive from a study of T cell changes during pregnancy in multiple sclerosis. The specimen comprised peripheral blood, sampled in the second trimester of pregnancy. The source is a female donor in good health, enrolled as a control in a pregnancy study. The rearrangement joins TRBV5-1 to TRBJ1-5; D gene uncertain. CDR3: CASSLGGNSNQPQHF. In nucleotides, the CDR3 is TGCGCCAGCAGTCTGGGAGGGAATAGCAATCAGCCCCAGCATTTT.